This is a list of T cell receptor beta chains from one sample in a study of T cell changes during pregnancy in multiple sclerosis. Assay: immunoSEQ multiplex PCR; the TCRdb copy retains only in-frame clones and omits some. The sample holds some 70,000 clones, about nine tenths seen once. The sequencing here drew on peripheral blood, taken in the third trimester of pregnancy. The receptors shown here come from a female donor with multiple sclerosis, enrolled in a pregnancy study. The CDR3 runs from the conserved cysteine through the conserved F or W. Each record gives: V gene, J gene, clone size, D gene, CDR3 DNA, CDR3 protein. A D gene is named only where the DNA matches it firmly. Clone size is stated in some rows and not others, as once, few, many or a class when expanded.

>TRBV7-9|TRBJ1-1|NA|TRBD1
TGTGCCAGCAGCCCAGGACAGGGGGCGTTAAGAGACACTGAAGCTTTCTTT
CASSPGQGALRDTEAFF
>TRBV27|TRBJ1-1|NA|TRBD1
TGTGCCAGCAGTCCGGACAGGGGACGGTCCTACACTGAAGCTTTCTTT
CASSPDRGRSYTEAFF
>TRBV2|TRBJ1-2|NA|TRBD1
TGTGCCAGCAGGCCGGGACAGACTCTCTATGGCTACACCTTC
CASRPGQTLYGYTF
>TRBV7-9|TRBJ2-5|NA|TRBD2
TGTGCCAGCAGCTTTTTGGCTAGCGGATTCCAAGAGACCCAGTACTTC
CASSFLASGFQETQYF
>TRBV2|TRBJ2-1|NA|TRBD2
TGTGCCAGCGGGGGACTAGCCTACAATGAGCAGTTCTTC
CASGGLAYNEQFF
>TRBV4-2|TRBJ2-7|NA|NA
TGTGCCAGCAGCCAAGATCACGGACTCCAGACCGGCGAGCAGTACTTC
CASSQDHGLQTGEQYF
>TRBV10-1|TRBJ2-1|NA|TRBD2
TGCGCCAGCAATCCACTAGCGGGAGTGGGGCAGTTCTTC
CASNPLAGVGQFF
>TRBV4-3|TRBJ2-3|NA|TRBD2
TGCGCCAGCAGCAGGACTAGCGGGGGGTTGGATACGCAGTATTTT
CASSRTSGGLDTQYF
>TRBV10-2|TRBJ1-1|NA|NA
TGCGCCAGCAGTTACACAGACACTGAAGCTTTCTTT
CASSYTDTEAFF
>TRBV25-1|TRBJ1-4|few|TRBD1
TGTGCCAGCAGTGAGTCGAAACGGGACAGCCTAAATGAAAAACTGTTTTTT
CASSESKRDSLNEKLFF
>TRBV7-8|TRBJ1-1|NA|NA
TGTGCCAGCAGCTTCCTACAGGGTCAGGGCACTGAAGCTTTCTTT
CASSFLQGQGTEAFF
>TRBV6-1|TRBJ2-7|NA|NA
TGTGCCAGCAGTCCTACCCCGGGACAAGCCTACGAGCAGTACTTC
CASSPTPGQAYEQYF
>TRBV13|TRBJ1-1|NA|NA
TGTGCCAGCAGCTTAGAGACAGGAGCTTTCTTT
CASSLETGAFF
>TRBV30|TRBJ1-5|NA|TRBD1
TGTGCCTCCTCGGACAGGGTGTTCCAGCCCCAGCATTTT
CASSDRVFQPQHF
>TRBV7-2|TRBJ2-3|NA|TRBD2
TGTGCCAGCAGCTCAAGAACTCTCCTAGCGGGAGAAGATACGCAGTATTTT
CASSSRTLLAGEDTQYF
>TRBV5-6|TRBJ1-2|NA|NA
TGTGCCAGCCGCCCCGAAACCGCTACGGGAGGCTACACCTTC
CASRPETATGGYTF
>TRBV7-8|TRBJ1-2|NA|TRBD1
TGTGCCAGCAGCAAAAATCGACAGGGAACACATAACTATGGCTACACCTTC
CASSKNRQGTHNYGYTF
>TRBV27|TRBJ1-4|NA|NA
TGTGCCAGCAGTCCCTATGGCGGGGGTGGGGAAAAACTGTTTTTT
CASSPYGGGGEKLFF
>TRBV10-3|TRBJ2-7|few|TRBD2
TGTGCCATCAGTGAGGAAAAACTAGCGGCCTACGAGCAGTACTTC
CAISEEKLAAYEQYF
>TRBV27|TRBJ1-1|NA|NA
TGTGCCAGCAGTGTCTCAGGGGTGAACACTGAAGCTTTCTTT
CASSVSGVNTEAFF
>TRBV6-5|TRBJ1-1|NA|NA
TGTGCCAGCAGTTACGAGCGACGCACTGAAGCTTTCTTT
CASSYERRTEAFF
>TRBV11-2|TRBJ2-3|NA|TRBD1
TGTGCCAGCAGCTTAGTGACAGGGGGGAGCACAGATACGCAGTATTTT
CASSLVTGGSTDTQYF
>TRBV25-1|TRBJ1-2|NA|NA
TGTGCCAGCAGTGGTAGCCCAAGTGCCGAGGGCTACACCTTC
CASSGSPSAEGYTF
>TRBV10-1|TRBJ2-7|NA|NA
TGCGCCAGCAGTGAGTCGGGGCCCTCCTACGAGCAGTACTTC
CASSESGPSYEQYF
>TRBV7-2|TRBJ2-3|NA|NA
TGTGCCAGCAGCCGGACTGGCACAGATACGCAGTATTTT
CASSRTGTDTQYF
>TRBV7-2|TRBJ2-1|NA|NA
TGTGCCAGCATCCCTCAATGGGGCGGTGGAAAGGCCAATGAGCAGTTCTTC
CASIPQWGGGKANEQFF
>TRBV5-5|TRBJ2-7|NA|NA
TGTGCCAGCAGCCTGAACAGGGCCGTCGACTCCTACGAGCAGTACTTC
CASSLNRAVDSYEQYF
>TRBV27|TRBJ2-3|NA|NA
TGTGCCAGCAGCCTGAATGCGGGAACAGATACGCAGTATTTT
CASSLNAGTDTQYF
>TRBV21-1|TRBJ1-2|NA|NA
TGTGCCAGCGTAGTTGGCTCGCGGCGCGGCTACACCTTC
CASVVGSRRGYTF
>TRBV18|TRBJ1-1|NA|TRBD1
TGTGCCAGCTCACCGCGAGAGTCAGGGGGCGGCAGCACTGAAGCTTTCTTT
CASSPRESGGGSTEAFF
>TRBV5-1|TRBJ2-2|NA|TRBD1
TGCGCCAGCAGCTTACAGGGGAGCGGCGGGGAGCTGTTTTTT
CASSLQGSGGELFF
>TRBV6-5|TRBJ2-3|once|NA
TGTGCCAGCAGTTACGAGCGTAGCACAGATACGCAGTATTTT
CASSYERSTDTQYF
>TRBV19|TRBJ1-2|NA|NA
TGTGCCAGCCGACCCCATAACCCGACAGTTCACTATGGCTACACCTTC
CASRPHNPTVHYGYTF
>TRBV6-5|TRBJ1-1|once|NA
TGTGCCAGCAGTTATAACAGCCCGAACACTGAAGCTTTCTTT
CASSYNSPNTEAFF